This TCR beta chain came from a study of blood T cell repertoires in COVID-19 (dated by TCRdb to 2018 to 2020). Turning to the overall study: Samples covering the acute and convalescent phases of COVID-19 were provided by collaborators in the United States, Italy and Spain. The prospective study material was composed of cDNA or gDNA derived from T cells, B-cell-depleted T cells, or PBMCs. Deeply sampled blood TCRbeta repertoires from subjects exposed to, actively infected with, or recovered from COVID-19 were included in the dataset. The repertoires were released in a freely available public database intended as a resource for research on the immune response to SARS-CoV-2. The samples were drawn from the first 160 participants of the ongoing ImmuneRACE study and from over a thousand subjects provided by 6 global collaborators. The sample metadata nearly always contained a de-identified subject ID, COVID-19 status, age in years and sex. Where HLA class I and class II types were available, the types were taken from metadata supplied by the sample provider, not from assay-based typing. What the study reported, not specific to this receptor: How much clinical and demographic metadata was included differed by source and by participant, and the metadata was provided uncurated.

The collaborating institutions used their own protocols to collect whole blood in K2EDTA tubes. For TCRbeta analysis, collaborators shipped samples as frozen whole blood, isolated PBMCs, or DNA extracted from either of those sample types. The immunoSEQ Assay, a bias-controlled multiplex PCR, was used to amplify TCRbeta CDR3 regions from genomic DNA. The study's processing was this. The number of nucleated cells in each sample was estimated by amplification of reference gene primers within the assay. To quantify the absolute abundance of each unique TCRbeta CDR3 rearrangement, sequence reads were collapsed and filtered. For each sample, productive Simpson clonality was calculated as the square root of Simpson's diversity index across productive rearrangements. In TCRdb, the immuneACCESS table is reduced to in-frame sequences with V and J assigned. These tables do not hold every clone; where another copy was compared, an unresolved V gene accounts for under half, and the others remain unexplained. Clone size and the V and J calls come from that table; the DNA yielded D and trimming. Recorded for this sample are over 150,000 clones; around 79% of them occurred a single time. The ten most abundant clones make up roughly 1.5% of the sample.

In the case of this clone: Its antigen is not yet known. No base quality values were provided; no much bigger clone lies one nucleotide off.

The sequence came from a man at least 80 years old with acute or convalescent COVID-19. The sequencing input was peripheral blood.

The DNA sequence reads TGTGCCAGCAGCTCGGTGGGGGGACGTTCCTATAATTCACCCCTCCACTTT. This encodes CASSSVGGRSYNSPLHF. This sequence uses TRBV7-9 and TRBJ1-6; D gene: possibly TRBD1, on 5 matching bases. Deletion took 4 bases off V and 1 base off J, with a span of 14 bases between the germline ends. Per the germline V gene (reference sequence), SEHNR is the CDR1 and FQNEAQ is the CDR2. Spanning cysteine to phenylalanine, the CDR3 consists of 17 amino acids. Only CDR3 DNA is held: 51 bases, read in frame from base 1.